The 9 T cell receptor beta chains in this list originate from one sample, sequenced in a study of T cell clonality in common variable immunodeficiency. No cognate antigen is known for these TCRs. Study-wide results and caveats: Common variable immunodeficiency TCR beta sequences reportedly had fewer deletions and N-nucleotide insertions.

The assay was immunoSEQ multiplex PCR, and TCRdb's table has in-frame clones only and misses some. Singletons are absent from the sample, which has around 19,000 clones. The sequencing input was peripheral blood mononuclear cells. These receptors all come from a human donor with common variable immunodeficiency.

Details on this clone: The CDR3 goes on 3 residues after the read ends, and that part is filled in from the germline J gene. This rearrangement joins TRBV7-9 to TRBJ2-3; 8 bases match TRBD2. This CDR3 comprises 15 residues. V lost 5 bases, J lost 4 bases, and 8 bases stayed unmatched. From germline, CDR1 is SEHNR and CDR2 FQNEAQ (reference sequence). CDR3 residues: CASSRGGEYADTQYF. The CDR3 DNA, read in part, is TGTGCCAGCAGCCGGGGGGGGGAGTACGCAGATACG.

This clone has only a few counts. Read sequence stops 3 residues before the CDR3 end, and the germline J gene provides the missing end. The chain couples TRBV19 to TRBJ1-2; 8 positions agree with TRBD1. There are 16 residues in the CDR3. Germline V gene data show CDR1 as LNHDA and CDR2 as SQIVND (reference sequence). The CDR3 sequence is CASSDPTGTGAASYTF. The CDR3 DNA, read in part, is TGTGCCAGTAGTGACCCAACCGGGACAGGAGCTGCGAGC.

This clone showed up just a few times. The sequenced fragment ends 3 residues before the CDR3 boundary, so the rest is inferred from the germline J gene. The rearrangement uses TRBV19 and TRBJ2-5, with TRBD1 as a possible D gene (6 bases). Trimming pared 1 base from V and 4 bases from J, leaving 13 bases between. Per germline, CDR1 LNHDA and CDR2 SQIVND (reference sequence). The CDR3 runs 15 residues. Partial CDR3 DNA: TGTGCCAGTAGTATAGGGGCAGGGGTGAGAGAGACC. This gives the protein CASSIGAGVRET. The entire CDR3 reads CASSIGAGVRETQYF.

This clone was recorded a few times. Read data end 3 residues before the CDR3 end; the end is taken from the germline J gene. The same CDR3 arises from other DNA sequences in this sample as well. This chain joins TRBV19 and TRBJ2-7; D is possibly TRBD1 (5 bases). The CDR3 is 14 amino acids. Germline loops: CDR1 LNHDA, CDR2 SQIVND (reference sequence). V gave up 1 base and J gave up 2 bases, with 9 bases separating them. The part of the CDR3 DNA that was read is TGTGCCAGTAGTATAGGGGGCAGTGCCTACGAG. It codes for CASSIGGSAYE. In full, the CDR3 is CASSIGGSAYEQYF.

This clone was found a few times. The read is 3 residues too short to cover the CDR3 end, so that end is filled in from the germline J gene. This sequence joins TRBV30 and TRBJ1-3, with D tentatively TRBD1 (6 bases). The germline CDR1 and CDR2 sequences are GTSNPN and SVGIG (reference sequence). This CDR3 comprises 11 residues. CDR3 region: CAWRVGDIIYF. The CDR3 bases that were read are TGTGCCTGGAGGGTCGGGGACATC.

This clone has a handful of counts. Partial CDR3 DNA: TGTGCCAGCAGCTTAGTGGCGGGGAATGAG. It yields the protein CASSLVAGNE. The full CDR3 protein is CASSLVAGNEQFF. The V gene is TRBV7-2, the J gene TRBJ2-1; D is perhaps TRBD2 (6 bases). The read gets to within 3 residues of the CDR3 end, and the germline J gene fills in the rest. The V gene's germline CDR1 is SGHTA and CDR2 FQGNSA. The CDR3 totals 13 residues. The V and J ends lost 1 base and 7 bases respectively, with 8 bases between them. Together with reference TRBV7-2 and TRBJ2-1, the CDR3 gives the full variable domain: GAGVSQSPSNKVTEKGKDVELRCDPISGHTALYWYRQSLGQGLEFLIYFQGNSAPDKSGLPSDRFSAERTGGSVSTLTIQRTQQEDSAVYLCASSLVAGNEQFFGPGTRLTVL.

Comments on this clone: The missing CDR3 end, 3 residues past where the read stops, is filled in from the germline J gene. This chain links TRBV18 with TRBJ1-2; 7 bases match TRBD1. The germline gives CDR1 KGHSH, CDR2 LQKENI. After removal of 2 bases from V and 3 bases from J, the junction contained 6 bases not matched to a gene. This CDR3 spans 15 amino acids. CDR3 bases read: TGTGCCAGCTCACCAAGACAGGGAGGAGACTATGGC. Amino acids: CASSPRQGGDYG. The CDR3 in its entirety is CASSPRQGGDYGYTF.

As for this clone: The read ends 3 residues shy of where the CDR3 ends; the end is completed using the germline J gene. This chain connects TRBV7-2 to TRBJ1-1; D gene uncertain. Germline V gives CDR1 SGHTA, CDR2 FQGNSA. V gave up 2 bases and J gave up 6 bases, with 13 bases separating them. CDR3 size: 14 residues. The CDR3 bases that were read are TGTGCCAGCAGCTTAAGACCCGGGGATGCTGAA. This encodes CASSLRPGDAE. The full CDR3 is CASSLRPGDAEAFF. The whole variable domain, remainder taken from reference TRBV7-2 and TRBJ1-1, is GAGVSQSPSNKVTEKGKDVELRCDPISGHTALYWYRQSLGQGLEFLIYFQGNSAPDKSGLPSDRFSAERTGGSVSTLTIQRTQQEDSAVYLCASSLRPGDAEAFFGQGTRLTVV.

This clone was counted a few times. The read comes to an end 3 residues before the CDR3 does, leaving the germline J gene to fill in the end. The chain carries TRBV2 and TRBJ1-5; D is unresolved. V was clipped by 4 bases and J by 9 bases, with 16 bases between them. This CDR3 has 14 residues. Germline V lookup: CDR1 SNHLY, CDR2 FYNNEI. The CDR3 DNA, read in part, is TGTGCCAGCAGTGGTGTGGGCCAACGCACGCCC. Amino acids: CASSGVGQRTP. The entire CDR3 protein reads CASSGVGQRTPQHF.